The 17 T cell receptor beta chains in this list originate from one sample, sequenced in a study of beta chain features in type 1 diabetes (dated by TCRdb to between 2017 and 2018). What these receptors recognize is not known. Libraries were constructed by the immunoSEQ multiplex PCR assay. All of the isolated RNA was reverse transcribed with the High Capacity cDNA Reverse Transcription Kit, so expressed TCRB transcripts were sequenced. TCRdb carries this immuneACCESS record with in-frame sequences only. Its versions omit some clonotypes, under half of them owing to an unresolved V gene in the studies checked, with the rest unexplained. In this sample the table shows roughly 340,000 clones, around an eighth of which occur a single time. The ten most abundant clones make up over 0.008% of the sample. General conclusions and limits of the study: Type 1 diabetes patients showed a moderate but significant shortening of TCRB CDR3 length in all four CD4+ subsets.

The sequencing sample was made of naive CD4+ T cells from blood. Read against the paper, the sample's cell subset or site label means: true naive CD4+ T cells. The source of these receptors is a woman under 30 with type 1 diabetes.

V and J are TRBV5-1 and TRBJ2-1; 10 bases line up with TRBD2. V was pared by 5 bases and J by 6 bases, with 8 bases of the junction left unmatched. Germline V lookup: CDR1 SGHRS, CDR2 YFSETQ. The CDR3 is made up of 15 amino acids. The CDR3 DNA reads TGCGCCAGCAGTGCGGGACTAGCGATGGGCAATGAGCAGTTCTTC. Encoded protein: CASSAGLAMGNEQFF.

CDR3 in amino acids: CASSFGSSLSEQFF. CDR3 nucleotides: TGTGCCAGCAGCTTTGGGTCTAGCTTGAGTGAGCAGTTCTTC. The genes are TRBV7-2 and TRBJ2-1; D might be TRBD2 (5 bases). Trimming stripped 3 bases from V and 9 bases from J, with 15 bases between. This CDR3 spans 14 amino acids. Germline-derived CDR1 and CDR2 are SGHTA and FQGNSA.

This clone was recorded a few times. V usage is TRBV29-1 and J usage is TRBJ2-1; 8 nucleotides agree with TRBD2. The ends lost 7 bases at V and 4 bases at J; junction bases unmatched: 6. CDR1 is SQVTM, CDR2 ANQGSEA, per germline. The CDR3 extends over 13 amino acids. CDR3 protein: CSEAGVGYNEQFF. CDR3 sequence (DNA): TGCAGCGAAGCGGGAGTTGGGTACAATGAGCAGTTCTTC.

This chain links TRBV5-4 with TRBJ2-7; D perhaps matches TRBD1 (5 bases). The V end was cut by 2 bases, the J end by 1 base, with 7 bases between. The V gene's germline CDR1 is SGHNT and CDR2 YYREEE (reference sequence). This CDR3 spans 13 amino acids. CDR3 residues: CASSLTGSYEQYF. CDR3 DNA sequence: TGTGCCAGCAGCTTAACAGGTTCCTACGAGCAGTACTTC.

The rearrangement uses TRBV5-1 and TRBJ1-4; the match to TRBD1 covers 7 bases. Unmatched junction bases numbered 6, after V lost 2 bases and J lost 5 bases. Germline CDR1 is SGHRS and CDR2 is YFSETQ. The CDR3 spans 15 residues. CDR3 in DNA: TGCGCCAGCAGCTTCTTTGGGACAGCCAATGAAAAACTGTTTTTT. Translating gives CASSFFGTANEKLFF. Variable domain in full (rest from reference TRBV5-1 and TRBJ1-4): KAGVTQTPRYLIKTRGQQVTLSCSPISGHRSVSWYQQTPGQGLQFLFEYFSETQRNKGNFPGRFSGRQFSNSRSEMNVSTLELGDSALYLCASSFFGTANEKLFFGSGTQLSVL.

This clone has more than one count but fewer than ten. The chain is built from TRBV29-1 and TRBJ2-1; unclear D gene. Trimming removed 4 bases from V and 0 bases from J, with 7 bases in between. CDR3 size: 13 residues. CDR1 SQVTM and CDR2 ANQGSEA come from the germline V gene. As DNA, the CDR3 is TGCAGCGTTGTCGGGTCCTCCTACAATGAGCAGTTCTTC. Protein sequence: CSVVGSSYNEQFF.

In this sample, this clone turned up a few times. V and J are TRBV5-1 and TRBJ2-7; D possibly corresponds to TRBD1 (6 bases). Germline CDR1 reads SGHRS; CDR2 reads YFSETQ. The germline V and J ends were trimmed by 4 bases and 4 bases, with 15 bases remaining between them. The CDR3 runs 14 residues. The CDR3 coding sequence is TGCGCCAGCAGCGGGGGAACCGGGACATACGAGCAGTACTTC. Amino acid sequence: CASSGGTGTYEQYF.

V is TRBV7-9 and J is TRBJ1-2; no definite D call. CDR3 length: 13 residues. CDR1 and CDR2 (germline): SEHNR, FQNEAQ (reference sequence). Between the trimmed V and J ends, which lost 2 bases and 4 bases, there was a span of 8 bases. CDR3 DNA: TGTGCCAGCAGCTTATCGGCGGCCTATGGCTACACCTTC. As protein: CASSLSAAYGYTF.

The sample holds a few counts of this clone. The CDR3: CASTVRPEEKLFF. DNA of the CDR3: TGTGCCAGCACCGTCCGCCCCGAGGAGAAACTGTTTTTT. The chain combines TRBV28 with TRBJ1-4; no clear D. Trimming removed 7 bases at V and 11 bases at J, with 17 bases between. The CDR3 is 13 residues long. The germline V gene has CDR1 MDHEN and CDR2 SYDVKM. Complete variable domain (other parts from reference TRBV28 and TRBJ1-4): DVKVTQSSRYLVKRTGEKVFLECVQDMDHENMFWYRQDPGLGLRLIYFSYDVKMKEKGDIPEGYSVSREKKERFSLILESASTNQTSMYLCASTVRPEEKLFFGSGTQLSVL.

The CDR3 DNA is TGTGCCAGCGCGGAAGGACAGGGAACTAGCGAGCAGTACTTC. Translating gives CASAEGQGTSEQYF. This chain joins TRBV27 and TRBJ2-7; 8 positions agree with TRBD1. CDR1 and CDR2 (germline): MNHEY, SMNVEV (reference sequence). With 8 bases clipped from V and 6 bases from J, the junction kept 12 bases outside the gene matches. The CDR3 extends over 14 amino acids.

This clone was found a few times. The chain recombines TRBV28 with TRBJ2-1; 11 bases fit TRBD1. The germline V gene encodes CDR1 MDHEN and CDR2 SYDVKM. The J segment lost 7 bases and the V segment lost 6 bases, leaving 8 bases of the junction unmatched. The length of the CDR3 is 15 residues. Written as DNA, the CDR3 is TGTGCCAGCAGGGGGGGGACAGGGGGAGAGAATGAGCAGTTCTTC. Its translation: CASRGGTGGENEQFF. The variable domain in full, with the rest retrieved from reference TRBV28 and TRBJ2-1, is DVKVTQSSRYLVKRTGEKVFLECVQDMDHENMFWYRQDPGLGLRLIYFSYDVKMKEKGDIPEGYSVSREKKERFSLILESASTNQTSMYLCASRGGTGGENEQFFGPGTRLTVL.

This clone came up a few times. V and J are TRBV28 and TRBJ2-5; D unclear. CDR3 length equals 13 residues. Germline CDR1 reads MDHEN; CDR2 reads SYDVKM. Between the trimmed V and J ends, which lost 5 bases and 4 bases, there was a span of 11 bases. The CDR3 region is CASSQSTPETQYF. CDR3 bases: TGTGCCAGCAGTCAGTCCACGCCAGAGACCCAGTACTTC.

A few counts support this clone. V and J are TRBV2 and TRBJ2-3; unclear D gene. Germline V lookup: CDR1 SNHLY, CDR2 FYNNEI. The CDR3 totals 16 residues. The V end lost 1 base, the J end lost 10 bases, and 21 bases lay between the germline ends. CDR3: CASSEVTDPGGSPQYF. In nucleotides, the CDR3 is TGTGCCAGCAGTGAAGTTACCGATCCCGGTGGTTCGCCGCAGTATTTT.

The chain links TRBV14 to TRBJ1-2; D ambiguous. CDR3 size: 13 residues. V dropped 0 bases and J dropped 4 bases, with 6 bases sitting between them. Germline loops: CDR1 SGHDN, CDR2 FVKESK. The CDR3 loop is CASSQDVAYGYTF. The CDR3 DNA sequence: TGTGCCAGCAGCCAAGACGTGGCCTATGGCTACACCTTC.

The chain couples TRBV2 to TRBJ1-4, with 9 bases that match TRBD1. Trimming cost V 6 bases and J 9 bases; bases outside gene matches: 8. Germline CDR1 is SNHLY and CDR2 is FYNNEI. The length of the CDR3 is 14 residues. Written as DNA, the CDR3 is TGTGCCAGCAGAACCCGGGACAGGGAGCAAAAACTGTTTTTT. It yields the protein CASRTRDREQKLFF.

This chain links TRBV7-9 with TRBJ1-3; D gene unclear. V shed 5 bases and J shed 11 bases, with 16 bases lying between them. Germline CDR1 reads SEHNR; CDR2 reads FQNEAQ (reference sequence). The CDR3 runs 13 residues. The CDR3 loop reads CASSLQTRGPIYF. The CDR3 coding sequence is TGTGCCAGCAGCCTCCAGACCCGAGGCCCCATATATTTT.

The J gene is TRBJ2-3, the V gene TRBV30, with a weak D call TRBD2 (6 bases). The germline V gene has CDR1 GTSNPN and CDR2 SVGIG (reference sequence). There are 15 residues in the CDR3. V dropped 0 bases and J dropped 2 bases, with 12 bases sitting between them. CDR3 residues: CAWSVLADFTDTQYF. The CDR3 DNA reads TGTGCCTGGAGTGTACTAGCAGACTTCACAGATACGCAGTATTTT.